This paragraph covers one T cell receptor (beta chain) sequence. Its antigen remains undetermined. At one end the junction does not follow the germline gene, possibly because of a read error. The record originates from a study of shared clonotypes between healthy human individuals (dated by TCRdb to the early 2020s). Notes on the research overall: Two women and three men aged 18 to 49 years were included in the cohort. For each donor, three plates each were used for CD4 naive and CD4 memory, two plates were used for CD8 naive, and one plate was used for CD8 memory. To estimate repertoire size and how much clonotypes are shared between individuals, the study performed deep sequencing of blood TCR repertoires from roughly five healthy adults. To increase sequencing depth and limit assay-specific biases, different laboratories used diverse techniques to prepare libraries and sequence TCR repertoires. Each donor's leukapheresis produced roughly between roughly 0.85 and 10 billion PBMCs. The study at large found these results: Pairwise subsampling led to the expectation that sequencing depth would affect the degree of clonotype sharing among donors. Because the study included only a small number of donors, the genetic and exposure-history diversity represented was limited. Sampling was limited to blood, and TCR repertoires in tissue likely differ from TCR repertoires in blood. Rarefaction of sorted-subset datasets indicated incomplete sequencing despite the large sequencing depth. Compared with non-shared clonotypes, clonotypes shared by all four sorted-subset donors had higher generation probabilities. When several donors were compared, the shared fraction of clonotypes was roughly 4.8% for naive CD4, about 4% for naive CD8, roughly 2.5% for memory CD4, and less than 0.45% for memory CD8. Larger estimated clonotype richness was generally found for naive subsets than for memory subsets.

TCR CDR3 regions were amplified from genomic DNA by multiplex PCR using the deep immunoSEQ assay. For each cell subset, the extracted genomic DNA was distributed evenly across all wells of several immunoSEQ 96-well plates, and each plate served as one replicate. For sorted subsets, each replicate PCR was loaded with 150 to 250 ng genomic DNA, equivalent to some 31,000 T cell genomes. The purified libraries were quantified using a Qubit 3.0 fluorometer, sized with a Bioanalyzer 2100, and then quantified again using the KAPA Library Quantification kit. Every immunoSEQ 96-well plate was sequenced on a separate single-read 150-cycle Illumina NextSeq 550 flow cell. In the source study's methods: Because only junctional sequences without quality scores were contained in the immunoSEQ output, filtering matching that applied to full-length reads could not be performed. To assign V/J genes and CDR3, sequences were annotated against IMGT germline references using PyIR, a Python wrapper for IgBLAST v1.9. Any read was removed if the V/J assignment was weak (E-value above 1e-6), the CDR3 was missing, or the read contained stop codons, out-of-frame junctions, or ambiguous translated residues. A V3J clonotype was defined by an identical inferred V gene, J gene, and CDR3 amino acid sequence. The percentage overlap between two repertoires was calculated by dividing the number of shared unique clonotypes by the size of the smaller repertoire. Richness of each repertoire was evaluated using RTK rarefaction, the Chao1 estimator, and Recon v2.1 estimates of unobserved clonotypes. For all TCRbeta clonotypes obtained by the gDNA method from several donors, generation probabilities were computed with OLGA. TCRdb took this table from immuneACCESS and kept in-frame rearrangements with V and J called. Such tables lack part of the clones; where checked against another copy, unresolved V genes explain under half of the gap, and the rest is unexplained. V and J calls and clone size come straight from that table; D and trimming were deduced from the DNA. The sample has about 380,000 clones on record, around 96% of them singletons. Of the sample, approximately 0.32% falls within the top ten clones.

From its cysteine to its phenylalanine, the CDR3 spans 15 amino acids. Only the CDR3 region is kept as DNA, spanning 45 bases read in frame from base 1. CDR1 and CDR2, looked up from the germline V gene (reference sequence), are SSHAT and FNYEAQ. Healthy HIV-negative adults with no recently reported acute infections or vaccinations were included as donors. Every donor was a Caucasian adult residing in Nashville, Tennessee, USA. CD8 memory samples combined magnetically selected CD45RO+ cells with CCR7-negative CD45RA+ effector memory (TemRA) cells. Blood was collected by leukapheresis, and PBMCs were isolated by Ficoll-Histopaque density gradient centrifugation and then cryopreserved in liquid nitrogen vapor phase. Purity and quantity of every magnetically sorted T cell population were checked by analytical flow cytometry. Genomic DNA was isolated from every sorted fraction and measured by UV absorbance on a Nanodrop 2000c.

Recombination joined TRBV7-7 with TRBJ2-4, with no D gene named confidently. The sequenced sample was memory CD8+ T cells sorted from blood. Interpreted using the paper, the cell subset or site label stands for: CD45RO+ cells pooled with CCR7-negative TemRA cells. The origin of this receptor is a man aged 25-45 years in good health. CDR3 reads: CASTAPKEAKNIQYF. Read as DNA, the sequence is TGTGCTAGCACCGCGCCCAAGGAGGCCAAAAACATTCAGTACTTC.